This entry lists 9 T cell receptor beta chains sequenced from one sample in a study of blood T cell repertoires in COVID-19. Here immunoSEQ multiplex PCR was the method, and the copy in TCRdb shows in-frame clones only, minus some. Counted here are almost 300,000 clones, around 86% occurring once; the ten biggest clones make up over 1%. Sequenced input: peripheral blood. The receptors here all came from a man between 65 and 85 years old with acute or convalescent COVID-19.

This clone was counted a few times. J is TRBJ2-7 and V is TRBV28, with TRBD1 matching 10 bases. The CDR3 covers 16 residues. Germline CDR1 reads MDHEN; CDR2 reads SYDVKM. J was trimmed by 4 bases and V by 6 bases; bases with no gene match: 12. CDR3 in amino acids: CASRPPTGGPKYEQYF. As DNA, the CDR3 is TGTGCCAGCAGGCCCCCGACAGGGGGCCCGAAATACGAGCAGTACTTC.

CDR3 protein: CASRSFLGKYEQYF. CDR3 sequence (DNA): TGTGCCAGCCGGAGTTTCCTCGGCAAATACGAGCAGTACTTC. The rearrangement joins TRBV2 to TRBJ2-7, with D uncertain. CDR3 length: 14 amino acids. Germline lookup yields CDR1 SNHLY and CDR2 FYNNEI. Trimming removed 8 bases at V and 4 bases at J, with 18 bases between.

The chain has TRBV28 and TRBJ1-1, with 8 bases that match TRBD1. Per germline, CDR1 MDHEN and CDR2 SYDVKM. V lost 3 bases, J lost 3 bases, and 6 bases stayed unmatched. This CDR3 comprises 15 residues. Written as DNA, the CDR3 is TGTGCCAGCAGTTTGGGCGGGACAGGCTACACTGAAGCTTTCTTT. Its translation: CASSLGGTGYTEAFF. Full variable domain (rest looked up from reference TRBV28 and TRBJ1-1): DVKVTQSSRYLVKRTGEKVFLECVQDMDHENMFWYRQDPGLGLRLIYFSYDVKMKEKGDIPEGYSVSREKKERFSLILESASTNQTSMYLCASSLGGTGYTEAFFGQGTRLTVV.

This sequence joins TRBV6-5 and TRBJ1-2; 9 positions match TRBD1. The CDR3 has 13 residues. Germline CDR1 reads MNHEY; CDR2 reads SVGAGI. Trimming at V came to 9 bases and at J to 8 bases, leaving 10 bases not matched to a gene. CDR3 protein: CASGTGNFQGYTF. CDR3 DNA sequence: TGTGCCAGTGGGACAGGGAATTTTCAAGGCTACACCTTC.

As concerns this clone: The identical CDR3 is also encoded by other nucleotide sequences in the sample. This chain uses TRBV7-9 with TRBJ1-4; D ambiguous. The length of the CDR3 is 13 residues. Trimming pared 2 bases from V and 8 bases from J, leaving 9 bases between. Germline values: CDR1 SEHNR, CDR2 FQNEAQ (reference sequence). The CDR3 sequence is CASSLTMREKLFF. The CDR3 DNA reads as TGTGCCAGCAGCTTAACCATGAGGGAAAAACTGTTTTTT.

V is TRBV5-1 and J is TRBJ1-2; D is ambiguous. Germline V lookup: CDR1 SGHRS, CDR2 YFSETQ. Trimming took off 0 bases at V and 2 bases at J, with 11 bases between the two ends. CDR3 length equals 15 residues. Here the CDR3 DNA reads TGCGCCAGCAGCTTGGAGGCGGCCCAAAACTATGGCTACACCTTC. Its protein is CASSLEAAQNYGYTF.

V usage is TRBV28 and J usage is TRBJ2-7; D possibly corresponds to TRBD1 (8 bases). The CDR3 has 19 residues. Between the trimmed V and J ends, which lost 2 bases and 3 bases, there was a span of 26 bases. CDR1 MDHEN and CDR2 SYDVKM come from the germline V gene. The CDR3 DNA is TGTGCCAGCAGTTTAATTGCCTTGGGGACAGGCGGGGGCCTCTACGAGCAGTACTTC. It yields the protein CASSLIALGTGGGLYEQYF.

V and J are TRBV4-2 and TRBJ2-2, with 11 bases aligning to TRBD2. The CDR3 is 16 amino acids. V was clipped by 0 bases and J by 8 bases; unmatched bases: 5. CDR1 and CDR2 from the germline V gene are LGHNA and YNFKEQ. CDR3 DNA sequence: TGTGCCAGCAGCCAAGATCGACTAGCGGGAAGGGGGGAGCTGTTTTTT. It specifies CASSQDRLAGRGELFF.

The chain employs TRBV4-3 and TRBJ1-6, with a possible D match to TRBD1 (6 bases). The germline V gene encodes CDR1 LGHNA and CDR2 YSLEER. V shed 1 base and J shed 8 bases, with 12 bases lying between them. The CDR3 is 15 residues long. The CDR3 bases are TGCGCCAGCAGCCAAGGGTGGGAGGGGGATTCACCCCTCCACTTT. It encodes CASSQGWEGDSPLHF.